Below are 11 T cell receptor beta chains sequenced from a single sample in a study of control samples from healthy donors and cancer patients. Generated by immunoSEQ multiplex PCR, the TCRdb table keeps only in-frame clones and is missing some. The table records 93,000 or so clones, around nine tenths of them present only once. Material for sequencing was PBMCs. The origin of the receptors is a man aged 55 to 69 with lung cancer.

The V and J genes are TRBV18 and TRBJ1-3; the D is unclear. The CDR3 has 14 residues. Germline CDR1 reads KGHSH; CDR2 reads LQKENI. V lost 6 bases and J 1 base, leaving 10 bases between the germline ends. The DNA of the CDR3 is TGTGCCAGCTCGCCGGTCAGTTCTGGAAACACCATATATTTT. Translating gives CASSPVSSGNTIYF. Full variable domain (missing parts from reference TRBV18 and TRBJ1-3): NAGVMQNPRHLVRRRGQEARLRCSPMKGHSHVYWYRQLPEEGLKFMVYLQKENIIDESGMPKERFSAEFPKEGPSILRIQQVVRGDSAAYFCASSPVSSGNTIYFGEGSWLTVV.

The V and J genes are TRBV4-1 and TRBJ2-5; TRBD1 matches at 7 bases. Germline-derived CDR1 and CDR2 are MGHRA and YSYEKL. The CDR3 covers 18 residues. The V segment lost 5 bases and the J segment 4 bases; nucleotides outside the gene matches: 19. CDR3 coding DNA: TGCGCCAGCAGCTCTATTTATTTAGCAGGGGGTTCGGGAGAGACCCAGTACTTC. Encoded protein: CASSSIYLAGGSGETQYF.

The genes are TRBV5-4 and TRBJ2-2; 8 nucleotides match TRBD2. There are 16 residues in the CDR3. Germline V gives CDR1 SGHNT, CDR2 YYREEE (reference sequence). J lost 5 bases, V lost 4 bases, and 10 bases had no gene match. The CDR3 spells CASSRGSTGGTGELFF. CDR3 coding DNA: TGTGCCAGCAGCCGCGGTAGTACGGGAGGGACCGGGGAGCTGTTTTTT.

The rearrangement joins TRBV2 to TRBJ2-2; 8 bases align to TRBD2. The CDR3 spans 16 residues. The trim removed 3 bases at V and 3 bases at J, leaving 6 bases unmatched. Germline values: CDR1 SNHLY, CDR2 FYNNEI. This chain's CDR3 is CASSDPGGTDTGELFF. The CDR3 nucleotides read TGTGCCAGCAGTGATCCGGGGGGGACCGACACCGGGGAGCTGTTTTTT.

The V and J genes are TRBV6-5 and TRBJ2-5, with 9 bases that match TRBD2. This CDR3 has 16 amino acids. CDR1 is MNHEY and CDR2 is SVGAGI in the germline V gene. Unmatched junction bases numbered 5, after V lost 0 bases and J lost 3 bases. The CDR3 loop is CASSYSQRGAEETQYF. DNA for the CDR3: TGTGCCAGCAGTTACTCTCAGCGGGGGGCAGAAGAGACCCAGTACTTC.

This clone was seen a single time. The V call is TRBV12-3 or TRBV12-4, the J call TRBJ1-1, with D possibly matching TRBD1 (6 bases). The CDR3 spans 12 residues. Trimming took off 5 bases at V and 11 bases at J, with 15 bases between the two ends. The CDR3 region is CASSPRQRGAFF. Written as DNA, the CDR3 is TGTGCCAGCAGTCCTCGACAGAGGGGGGCTTTCTTT.

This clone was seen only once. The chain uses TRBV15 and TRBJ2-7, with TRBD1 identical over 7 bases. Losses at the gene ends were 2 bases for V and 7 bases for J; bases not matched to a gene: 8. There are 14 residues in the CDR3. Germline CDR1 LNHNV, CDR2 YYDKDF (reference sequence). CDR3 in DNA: TGTGCCACCAGCAGACGAGACAGGGTGGGGGAGCAGTACGTC. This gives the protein CATSRRDRVGEQYV.

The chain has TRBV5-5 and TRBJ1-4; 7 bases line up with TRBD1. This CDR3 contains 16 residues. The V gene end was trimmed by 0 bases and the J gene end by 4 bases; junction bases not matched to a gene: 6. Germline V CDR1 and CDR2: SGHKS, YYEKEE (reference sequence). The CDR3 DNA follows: TGTGCCAGCAGCTTGGGGAGGGGACAGTTTAATGAAAAACTGTTTTTT. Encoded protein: CASSLGRGQFNEKLFF.

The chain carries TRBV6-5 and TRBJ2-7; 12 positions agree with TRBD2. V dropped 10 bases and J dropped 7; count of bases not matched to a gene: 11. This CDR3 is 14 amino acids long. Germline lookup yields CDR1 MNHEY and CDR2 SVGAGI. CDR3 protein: CATRRTSGDGEQYF. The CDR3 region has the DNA TGTGCCACCCGACGGACTAGCGGGGACGGGGAGCAGTACTTC.

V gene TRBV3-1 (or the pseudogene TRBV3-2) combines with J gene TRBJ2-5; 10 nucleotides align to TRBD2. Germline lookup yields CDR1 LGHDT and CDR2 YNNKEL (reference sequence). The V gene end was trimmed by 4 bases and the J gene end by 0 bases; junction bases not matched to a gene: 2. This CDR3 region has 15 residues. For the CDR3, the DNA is TGTGCCAGCAGCCCCGGACTAGCGGACCAAGAGACCCAGTACTTC. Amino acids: CASSPGLADQETQYF.

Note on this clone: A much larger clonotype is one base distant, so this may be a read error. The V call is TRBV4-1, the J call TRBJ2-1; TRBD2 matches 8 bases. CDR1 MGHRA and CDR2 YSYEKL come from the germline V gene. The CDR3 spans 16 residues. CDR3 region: CAGSQRGGDSYNEQFF. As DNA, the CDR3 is TGCGCCGGCAGCCAACGGGGGGGGGACTCCTACAATGAGCAGTTCTTC.